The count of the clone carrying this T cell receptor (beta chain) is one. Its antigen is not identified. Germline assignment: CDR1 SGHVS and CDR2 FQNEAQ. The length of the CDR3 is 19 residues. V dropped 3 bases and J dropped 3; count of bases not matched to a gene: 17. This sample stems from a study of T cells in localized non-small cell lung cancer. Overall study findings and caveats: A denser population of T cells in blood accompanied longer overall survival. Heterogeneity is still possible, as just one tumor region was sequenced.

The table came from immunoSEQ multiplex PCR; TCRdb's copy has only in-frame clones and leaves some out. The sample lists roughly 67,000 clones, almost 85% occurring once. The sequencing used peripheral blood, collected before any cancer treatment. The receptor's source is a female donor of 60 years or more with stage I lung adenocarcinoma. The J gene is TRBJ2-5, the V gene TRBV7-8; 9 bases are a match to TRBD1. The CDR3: CASSLFVLGPRDREETQYF. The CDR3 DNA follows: TGTGCCAGCAGCTTGTTCGTACTCGGGCCCCGGGACAGGGAAGAGACCCAGTACTTC.